A single sample gave rise to the 10 T cell receptor beta chains below, sequenced in a study of T cells after yellow fever vaccination. TCRdb fed the 5' RACE reads into MiXCR, producing one record per CDR3 protein. The repertoire holds approximately 240,000 distinct CDR3 sequences, with approximately 3.8% as singletons. Specimen: PBMCs, collected 15 days after the yellow fever booster vaccination. The source of these receptors is a man between 18 and 35 years old who received the YFV17D yellow fever vaccine.

This clonotype is termed medium-sized. The chain couples TRBV4-3 to TRBJ2-6, with 9 bases that match TRBD2. Trimming at V came to 3 bases and at J to 1 base, leaving 1 base not matched to a gene. Germline V CDR1 and CDR2: LGHNA, YSLEER. The CDR3 contains 16 residues. CDR3 DNA sequence: TGCGCCAGCAGCCAGACTAGCGGTTCTGGGGCCAACGTCCTGACTTTC. It codes for CASSQTSGSGANVLTF.

The chain links TRBV7-6 to TRBJ1-1, with D hard to call. CDR1 and CDR2 from the germline V gene are SGHVS and FNYEAQ. CDR3 length equals 15 residues. V lost 4 bases, J lost 1 base, and 13 bases lay in between. CDR3 residues: CASSSGPLGNTEAFF. The CDR3 DNA sequence: TGTGCCAGCAGCTCAGGACCCCTTGGGAACACTGAAGCTTTCTTT.

This clonotype was observed at least ten times. The rearrangement links TRBV3-1 to TRBJ2-2; a possible D gene is TRBD1 (6 bases). V was pared by 5 bases and J by 7 bases, with 14 bases between. Germline V lookup: CDR1 LGHDT, CDR2 YNNKEL (reference sequence). This CDR3 has 14 amino acids. CDR3 region: CASSFRGFVGELFF. The CDR3 bases are TGTGCCAGCAGCTTCAGGGGTTTTGTCGGGGAGCTGTTTTTT.

This clonotype was detected many times. This chain uses TRBV7-9 with TRBJ1-4; weak D call: TRBD1 (5 bases). V was trimmed by 5 bases and J by 9 bases, leaving 7 bases between them. Germline V gene data show CDR1 as SEHNR and CDR2 as FQNEAQ (reference sequence). The CDR3 runs to 11 residues. This CDR3 reads CASSAGQKLFF. CDR3 sequence (DNA): TGTGCCAGCAGCGCAGGGCAAAAACTGTTTTTT.

There are many counts of this clonotype. The chain couples TRBV7-8 to TRBJ1-5, with D perhaps matching TRBD1 (6 bases). Looked up from germline, CDR1 is SGHVS and CDR2 is FQNEAQ. Trimming pared 5 bases from V and 2 bases from J, leaving 16 bases between. The CDR3 is made up of 16 amino acids. The CDR3 coding sequence is TGTGCCAGCAGCCGCAAAGGGGGTCTGGGCAATCAGCCCCAGCATTTT. It is translated as CASSRKGGLGNQPQHF.

The table lists this clonotype with many counts. J is TRBJ2-7 and V is TRBV11-2; a weak D match, TRBD1 (6 bases). CDR1 and CDR2 from the germline V gene are SGHAT and FQNNGV. V lost 5 bases and J lost 4, with 12 bases in between. CDR3 length: 13 amino acids. The CDR3 loop is CASSPGTRYEQYV. In DNA, the CDR3 is TGTGCCAGCAGCCCCGGGACACGGTACGAGCAGTACGTC.

This clonotype has a count of ten or more. The gene calls are TRBV4-2 and TRBJ1-6; D is possibly TRBD1 (5 bases). This CDR3 has 14 amino acids. Germline CDR1 and CDR2: LGHNA and YNFKEQ. The V and J ends lost 5 bases and 8 bases respectively, with 13 bases between them. In DNA form, the CDR3 reads TGTGCCAGCAGCTCCGGGACTCGCGATTCACCCCTCCACTTT. This encodes CASSSGTRDSPLHF.

Ten or more counts support this clonotype. The chain recombines TRBV6-5 with TRBJ2-7, with D possibly matching TRBD2 (6 bases). V was clipped by 2 bases and J by 1 base, with 6 bases between them. The CDR3 contains 13 residues. CDR1 and CDR2 (germline): MNHEY, SVGAGI. The CDR3 sequence: CASSYGGSYEQYF. CDR3 DNA: TGTGCCAGCAGTTACGGAGGGTCCTACGAGCAGTACTTC.

This clonotype was counted many times. The chain joins TRBV18 to TRBJ1-6; the match to TRBD1 covers 8 bases. Germline values: CDR1 KGHSH, CDR2 LQKENI. The V and J ends lost 3 bases and 6 bases, in that order; junction bases with no gene match: 10. The CDR3 is made up of 17 amino acids. The CDR3 here is CASSPLGPGGGNSPLHF. The CDR3 DNA reads TGTGCCAGCTCACCCTTGGGGCCAGGGGGCGGTAATTCACCCCTCCACTTT.

This clonotype was picked up many times. V gene TRBV20-1 combines with J gene TRBJ2-3, with D perhaps matching TRBD1 (5 bases). Deletions cut 0 bases from V and 0 bases from J, with 7 bases between. Per the germline V gene, CDR1 is DFQATT and CDR2 is SNEGSKA (reference sequence). The CDR3 length is 14 residues. In nucleotides, the CDR3 is TGCAGTGCTAGAGACAGGGCTAGCACAGATACGCAGTATTTT. Amino acids: CSARDRASTDTQYF.